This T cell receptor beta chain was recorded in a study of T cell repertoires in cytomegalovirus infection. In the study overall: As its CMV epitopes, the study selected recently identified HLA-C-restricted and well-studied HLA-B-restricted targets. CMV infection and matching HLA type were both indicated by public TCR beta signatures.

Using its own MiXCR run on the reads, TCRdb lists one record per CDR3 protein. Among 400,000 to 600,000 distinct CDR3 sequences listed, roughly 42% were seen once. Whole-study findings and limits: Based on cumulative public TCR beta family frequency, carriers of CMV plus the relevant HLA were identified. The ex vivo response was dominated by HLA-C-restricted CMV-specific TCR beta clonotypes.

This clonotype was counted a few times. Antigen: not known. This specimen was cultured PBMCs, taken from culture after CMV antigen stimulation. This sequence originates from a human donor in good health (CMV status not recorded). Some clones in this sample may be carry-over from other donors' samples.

For the CDR3, the DNA is TGTGCCAGCAGTGAGGGGCCACGGTACGAGCAGTACTTC. The encoded protein is CASSEGPRYEQYF. This chain links TRBV6-1 with TRBJ2-7, with a possible D match to TRBD1 (5 bases). The V gene lost 3 bases and the J gene lost 4 bases, with 10 bases spanning the gap. Looked up from germline, CDR1 is MNHNS and CDR2 is SASEGT. CDR3 length equals 13 residues.